This is a list of T cell receptor beta chains from one sample in a study of shared clonotypes between healthy human individuals. Some clones are missing from TCRdb's copy, which holds only in-frame ones; the method was immunoSEQ multiplex PCR. The table lists about 1.1 million clones, approximately 80% of them singletons. The sample consisted of memory CD4+ T cells from PBMCs. The receptor set was obtained from a man younger than 35 in good health. Some clones in this sample may be carry-over from other donors' samples. Both conserved end residues are part of each CDR3. The order of the fields is J gene, D gene, V gene, clone size, CDR3 protein, CDR3 DNA. D genes are given only for firm matches. Size tells how often a clone was seen (once, few, many) or the class of an expanded clone, and some rows leave it out.

>TRBJ2-5|TRBD2|TRBV14|.
CASSPVRTSGQETQYF
TGTGCCAGCAGCCCCGTCCGGACTAGCGGCCAAGAGACCCAGTACTTC
>TRBJ1-4|TRBD1|TRBV10-3|.
CAIAPGQDNEKLFF
TGTGCCATCGCTCCGGGACAGGATAATGAAAAACTGTTTTTT
>TRBJ1-5|TRBD1|TRBV6-6|.
CASSYATGGADQPQHF
TGTGCCAGCAGTTACGCTACAGGGGGCGCGGATCAGCCCCAGCATTTT
>TRBJ2-7|.|TRBV27|few
CASSSYRGGSYEQYF
TGTGCCAGCAGCTCTTACAGGGGGGGCTCCTACGAGCAGTACTTC
>TRBJ2-7|.|TRBV28|few
CASGQGTPTYEQYF
TGTGCCAGCGGTCAAGGGACACCTACCTACGAGCAGTACTTC
>TRBJ2-7|.|TRBV7-9|.
CASSLKGGGRHRAYEQYF
TGTGCCAGCAGCTTAAAGGGAGGGGGAAGGCACAGGGCCTACGAGCAGTACTTC
>TRBJ1-2|TRBD1|TRBV7-2|.
CASTPDRGGGYTF
TGTGCCAGCACCCCGGACAGGGGAGGAGGCTACACCTTC
>TRBJ2-7|.|TRBV5-1|.
CASSSQGTYEQYF
TGCGCCAGCAGCTCGCAAGGGACCTACGAGCAGTACTTC
>TRBJ1-4|.|TRBV7-9|.
CASSSPDEKLFF
TGTGCCAGCAGCTCCCCGGATGAAAAACTGTTTTTT
>TRBJ2-3|.|TRBV11-3|.
CASSLPSYGGGRQGTDTQYF
TGTGCCAGCAGCTTACCGTCCTATGGGGGGGGGAGACAGGGCACAGATACGCAGTATTTT
>TRBJ2-1|.|TRBV10-3|.
CAIRDRNEQFF
TGTGCCATCAGAGACAGAAATGAGCAGTTCTTC
>TRBJ1-1|.|TRBV9|once
CASSVDGQLNTEAFF
TGTGCCAGCAGCGTAGATGGGCAGTTGAACACTGAAGCTTTCTTT
>TRBJ2-2|.|TRBV7-9|.
CASSLARGLNTGELFF
TGTGCCAGCAGCTTAGCTCGGGGATTGAACACCGGGGAGCTGTTTTTT
>TRBJ2-6|.|TRBV6-1|.
CASSRSAGANVLTF
TGTGCCAGCAGTCGATCTGCCGGGGCCAACGTCCTGACTTTC
>TRBJ2-5|.|TRBV28|.
CASSFGGEQETQYF
TGTGCCAGCAGTTTTGGGGGAGAACAAGAGACCCAGTACTTC
>TRBJ2-7|.|TRBV28|.
CASSGGTLRYEQYF
TGTGCCAGCAGTGGAGGGACCCTAAGATACGAGCAGTACTTC
>TRBJ1-4|.|TRBV6-1|.
CASSEYDRHNEKLFF
TGTGCCAGCAGTGAATACGACAGACATAATGAAAAACTGTTTTTT
>TRBJ2-5|.|TRBV2|.
CASSQGGGETQYF
TGTGCCAGCAGCCAGGGAGGAGGAGAGACCCAGTACTTC
>TRBJ2-3|TRBD2|TRBV4-3|.
CASSQATSGRGGDTQYF
TGCGCCAGCAGCCAAGCGACTAGCGGGAGGGGTGGAGATACGCAGTATTTT
>TRBJ1-5|.|TRBV28|.
CASGELSNQPQHF
TGTGCCAGCGGGGAATTAAGCAATCAGCCCCAGCATTTT
>TRBJ1-2|.|TRBV18|.
CASSPNEGHGYTF
TGTGCCAGCTCACCTAACGAGGGCCATGGCTACACCTTC
>TRBJ2-4|.|TRBV11-2|.
CATSQGSLAKNIQYF
TGTGCCACTTCCCAGGGTTCACTAGCCAAAAACATTCAGTACTTC
>TRBJ1-3|.|TRBV7-2|.
CASSLRRSSGNTIYF
TGTGCCAGCAGCTTAAGACGGAGCTCTGGAAACACCATATATTTT
>TRBJ2-1|TRBD2|TRBV9|.
CASSVSPSGRPWSSYNEQFF
TGTGCCAGCAGCGTAAGCCCTAGCGGGAGGCCTTGGAGCTCCTACAATGAGCAGTTCTTC
>TRBJ1-1|.|TRBV7-2|.
CASSLEAFGGLKTEAFF
TGTGCCAGCAGCTTAGAAGCTTTCGGGGGCTTGAAGACTGAAGCTTTCTTT
>TRBJ1-2|.|TRBV29-1|.
CSVDLGSGFGGYTF
TGCAGCGTTGATCTTGGGTCAGGGTTTGGTGGCTACACCTTC
>TRBJ2-1|.|TRBV4-3|.
CASSRSESSYNEQFF
TGCGCCAGCAGCCGTAGCGAGAGCTCCTACAATGAGCAGTTCTTC
>TRBJ1-2|TRBD1|TRBV2|.
CASDPGQGGGYTF
TGTGCCAGCGATCCGGGACAGGGGGGTGGCTACACCTTC
>TRBJ1-2|.|TRBV6-1|.
CASSEYGVANYGYTF
TGTGCCAGCAGTGAGTATGGAGTAGCTAACTATGGCTACACCTTC
>TRBJ2-2|.|TRBV2|once
CASSPWGITGELFF
TGTGCCAGCAGTCCGTGGGGGATCACCGGGGAGCTGTTTTTT
>TRBJ1-1|.|TRBV5-1|.
CASSLVEGPTEAFF
TGCGCCAGCAGCTTGGTGGAGGGCCCCACTGAAGCTTTCTTT
>TRBJ2-2|TRBD2|TRBV14|.
CASSQGLGGSWDTGELFF
TGTGCCAGCAGCCAAGGACTGGGCGGGAGCTGGGACACCGGGGAGCTGTTTTTT
>TRBJ1-3|.|TRBV19|.
CASSALSGNTIYF
TGTGCCAGTAGTGCCCTCTCTGGAAACACCATATATTTT
>TRBJ2-3|TRBD1|TRBV28|.
CASSENDRGYPDTQYF
TGTGCCAGCAGTGAGAACGACAGGGGATATCCAGATACGCAGTATTTT
>TRBJ1-5|TRBD1|TRBV28|.
CAGNRDRYQPQHF
TGTGCCGGCAACAGGGACAGGTATCAGCCCCAGCATTTT
>TRBJ2-7|TRBD1|TRBV11-2|.
CASSRRTGGPEEQYF
TGTGCCAGCAGCCGAAGGACAGGGGGACCAGAGGAGCAGTACTTC
>TRBJ2-7|.|TRBV5-1|.
CASSAGERFPIYEQYF
TGCGCCAGCAGCGCCGGTGAAAGATTTCCTATCTACGAGCAGTACTTC
>TRBJ1-1|.|TRBV11-1|.
CASSLGRQNTEAFF
TGTGCCAGCAGCTTAGGGCGGCAGAACACTGAAGCTTTCTTT
>TRBJ1-5|.|TRBV6-1|many
CASVGQYSNQPQHF
TGTGCCAGCGTAGGACAGTATAGCAATCAGCCCCAGCATTTT
>TRBJ1-2|.|TRBV14|.
CASSQDWASIFYSYTF
TGTGCCAGCAGCCAAGATTGGGCCAGTATTTTCTATAGCTACACCTTC
>TRBJ1-1|.|TRBV20-1|few
CSAQFTEAFF
TGCAGTGCCCAGTTCACTGAAGCTTTCTTT
>TRBJ2-5|.|TRBV4-3|few
CASSQHLRGKQETQYF
TGCGCCAGCAGCCAACACTTAAGGGGGAAACAAGAGACCCAGTACTTC
>TRBJ2-5|.|TRBV5-6|.
CASSSLETQYF
TGTGCCAGCAGCTCCCTAGAGACCCAGTACTTC
>TRBJ1-5|TRBD1|TRBV5-1|once
CASSLAPAGGSNQPQHF
TGCGCCAGCAGCTTGGCGCCGGCAGGGGGAAGCAATCAGCCCCAGCATTTT
>TRBJ2-1|.|TRBV6-1|.
CASGPGFSSYNEQFF
TGTGCCAGCGGACCGGGTTTTAGCTCCTACAATGAGCAGTTCTTC
>TRBJ1-1|.|TRBV27|.
CASSLRGAGTEAFF
TGTGCCAGCAGCCTCCGCGGGGCGGGCACTGAAGCTTTCTTT
>TRBJ1-4|.|TRBV19|.
CASMGSPNEKLFF
TGTGCCAGCATGGGCAGTCCGAATGAAAAACTGTTTTTT
>TRBJ2-2|.|TRBV29-1|.
CSVGQQTGELFF
TGCAGCGTTGGACAACAGACCGGGGAGCTGTTTTTT
>TRBJ1-1|TRBD1|TRBV2|.
CASSATGTGNTEAFF
TGTGCCAGCAGTGCCACCGGGACAGGGAACACTGAAGCTTTCTTT